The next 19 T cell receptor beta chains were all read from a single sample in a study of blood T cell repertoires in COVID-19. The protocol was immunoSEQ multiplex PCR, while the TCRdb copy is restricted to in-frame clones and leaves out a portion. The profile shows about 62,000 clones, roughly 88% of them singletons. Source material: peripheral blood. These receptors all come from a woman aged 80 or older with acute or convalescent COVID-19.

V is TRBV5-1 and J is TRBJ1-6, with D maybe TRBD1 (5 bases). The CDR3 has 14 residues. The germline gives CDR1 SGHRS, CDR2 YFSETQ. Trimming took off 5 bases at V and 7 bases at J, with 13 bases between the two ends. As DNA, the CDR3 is TGCGCCAGCAGGGAGGCGGGGGAAAATTCACCCCTCCACTTT. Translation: CASREAGENSPLHF.

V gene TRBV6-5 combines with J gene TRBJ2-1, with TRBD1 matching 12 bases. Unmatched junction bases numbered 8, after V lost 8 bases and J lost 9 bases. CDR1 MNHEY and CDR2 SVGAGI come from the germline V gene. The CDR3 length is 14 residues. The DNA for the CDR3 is TGTGCCAGCGCCGGGACAGGGGGCAGGGGTGAGCAGTTCTTC. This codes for CASAGTGGRGEQFF.

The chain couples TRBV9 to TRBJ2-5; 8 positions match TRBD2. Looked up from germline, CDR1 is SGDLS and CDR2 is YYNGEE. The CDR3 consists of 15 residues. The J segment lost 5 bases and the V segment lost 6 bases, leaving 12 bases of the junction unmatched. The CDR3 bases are TGTGCCAGCAACGACGGGGGGGCAATATGGGAGACCCAGTACTTC. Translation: CASNDGGAIWETQYF.

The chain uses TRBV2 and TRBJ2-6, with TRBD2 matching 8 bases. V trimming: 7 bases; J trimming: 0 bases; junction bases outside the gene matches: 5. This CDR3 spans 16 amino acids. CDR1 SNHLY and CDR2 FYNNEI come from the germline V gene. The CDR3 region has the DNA TGTGCCAGCATGACGGGGGGGTACTCTGGGGCCAACGTCCTGACTTTC. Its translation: CASMTGGYSGANVLTF. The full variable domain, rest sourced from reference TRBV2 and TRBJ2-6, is EPEVTQTPSHQVTQMGQEVILRCVPISNHLYFYWYRQILGQKVEFLVSFYNNEISEKSEIFDDQFSVERPDGSNFTLKIRSTKLEDSAMYFCASMTGGYSGANVLTFGAGSRLTVL.

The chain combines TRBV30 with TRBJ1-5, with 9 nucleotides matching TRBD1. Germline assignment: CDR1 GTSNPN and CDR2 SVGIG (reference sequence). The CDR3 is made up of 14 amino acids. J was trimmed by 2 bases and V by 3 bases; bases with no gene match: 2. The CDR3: CAWRGDRGNQPQHF. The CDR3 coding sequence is TGTGCCTGGAGGGGGGACAGGGGCAATCAGCCCCAGCATTTT.

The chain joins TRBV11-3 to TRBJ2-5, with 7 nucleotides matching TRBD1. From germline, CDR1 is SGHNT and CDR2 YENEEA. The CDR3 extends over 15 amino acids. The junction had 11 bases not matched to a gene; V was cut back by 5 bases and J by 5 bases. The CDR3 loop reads CASSPRQGLGETQYF. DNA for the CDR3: TGTGCCAGCAGCCCCCGACAGGGCTTGGGGGAGACCCAGTACTTC.

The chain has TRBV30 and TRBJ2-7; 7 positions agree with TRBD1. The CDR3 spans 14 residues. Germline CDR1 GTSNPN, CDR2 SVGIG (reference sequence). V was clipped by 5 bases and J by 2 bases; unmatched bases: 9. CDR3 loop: CAWALNRGPYEQYF. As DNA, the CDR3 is TGTGCCTGGGCCCTAAACAGGGGACCCTACGAGCAGTACTTC.

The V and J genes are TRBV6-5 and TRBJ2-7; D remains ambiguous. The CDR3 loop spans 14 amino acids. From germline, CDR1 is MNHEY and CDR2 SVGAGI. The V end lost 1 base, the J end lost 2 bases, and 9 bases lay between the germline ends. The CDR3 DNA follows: TGTGCCAGCAGTTACTTCGTCACTGCCTACGAGCAGTACTTC. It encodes CASSYFVTAYEQYF.

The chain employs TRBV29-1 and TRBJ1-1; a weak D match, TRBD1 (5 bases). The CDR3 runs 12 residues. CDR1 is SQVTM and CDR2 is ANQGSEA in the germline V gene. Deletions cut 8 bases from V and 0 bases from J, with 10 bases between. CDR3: CSTRQMNTEAFF. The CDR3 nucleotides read TGCAGCACCAGACAGATGAACACTGAAGCTTTCTTT.

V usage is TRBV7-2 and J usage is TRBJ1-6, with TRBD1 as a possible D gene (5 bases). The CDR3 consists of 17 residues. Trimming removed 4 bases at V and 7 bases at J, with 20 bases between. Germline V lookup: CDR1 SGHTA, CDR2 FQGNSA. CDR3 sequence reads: CASSSSWGGGNNSPLHF. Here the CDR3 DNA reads TGTGCCAGCAGCTCAAGTTGGGGCGGGGGGAACAATTCACCCCTCCACTTT.

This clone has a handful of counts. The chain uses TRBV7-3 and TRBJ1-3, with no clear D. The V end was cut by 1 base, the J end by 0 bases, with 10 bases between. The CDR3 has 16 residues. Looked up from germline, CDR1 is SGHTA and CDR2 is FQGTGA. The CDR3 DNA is TGTGCCAGCAGCTTAAATGGAGTAGGCTCTGGAAACACCATATATTTT. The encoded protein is CASSLNGVGSGNTIYF.

CDR3 DNA sequence: TGTGCCAGCACTACTGAGGGACAGGGGACCTACGAGCAGTACTTC. It yields the protein CASTTEGQGTYEQYF. The gene calls are TRBV28 and TRBJ2-7; 10 bases align to TRBD1. Trimming took 7 bases from V and 2 from J; bases not matched to a gene: 8. Germline V gene sequence: CDR1 MDHEN, CDR2 SYDVKM. This CDR3 contains 15 residues.

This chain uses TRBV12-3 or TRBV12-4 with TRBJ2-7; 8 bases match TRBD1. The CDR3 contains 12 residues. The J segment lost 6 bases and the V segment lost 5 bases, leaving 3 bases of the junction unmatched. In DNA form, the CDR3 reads TGTGCCAGCAGTCGGACAGGGTTCGAGCAGTACTTC. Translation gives CASSRTGFEQYF.

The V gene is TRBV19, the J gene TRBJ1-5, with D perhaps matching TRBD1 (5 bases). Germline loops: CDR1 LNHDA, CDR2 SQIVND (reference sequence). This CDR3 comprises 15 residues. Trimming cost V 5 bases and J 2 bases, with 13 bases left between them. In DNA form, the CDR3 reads TGTGCCAGTAGTTTAGGGCCCAGGGGCAATCAGCCCCAGCATTTT. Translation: CASSLGPRGNQPQHF. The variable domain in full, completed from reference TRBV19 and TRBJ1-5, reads DGGITQSPKYLFRKEGQNVTLSCEQNLNHDAMYWYRQDPGQGLRLIYYSQIVNDFQKGDIAEGYSVSREKKESFPLTVTSAQKNPTAFYLCASSLGPRGNQPQHFGDGTRLSIL.

The CDR3 DNA follows: TGTGCCAGTAGCCCTAGCGGAATGGCTCCCAATGAGCAGTTCTTC. Encoded protein: CASSPSGMAPNEQFF. J is TRBJ2-1 and V is TRBV19; 7 nucleotides agree with TRBD2. Trimming removed 6 bases from V and 6 bases from J; junction bases left unmatched: 11. CDR3 length: 15 residues. The V gene's germline CDR1 is LNHDA and CDR2 SQIVND (reference sequence). Based on the CDR3 plus reference TRBV19 and TRBJ2-1, the full variable domain is DGGITQSPKYLFRKEGQNVTLSCEQNLNHDAMYWYRQDPGQGLRLIYYSQIVNDFQKGDIAEGYSVSREKKESFPLTVTSAQKNPTAFYLCASSPSGMAPNEQFFGPGTRLTVL.

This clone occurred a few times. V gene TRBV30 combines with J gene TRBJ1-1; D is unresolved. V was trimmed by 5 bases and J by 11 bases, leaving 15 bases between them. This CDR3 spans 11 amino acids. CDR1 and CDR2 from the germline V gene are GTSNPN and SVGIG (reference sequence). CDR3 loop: CAWVAGYKAFF. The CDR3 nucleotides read TGTGCCTGGGTTGCGGGGTATAAGGCTTTCTTT.

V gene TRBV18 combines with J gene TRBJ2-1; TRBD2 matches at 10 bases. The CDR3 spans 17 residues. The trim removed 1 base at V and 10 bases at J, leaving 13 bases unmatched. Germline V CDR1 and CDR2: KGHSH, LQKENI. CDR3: CASSPRISGGAEEEQFF. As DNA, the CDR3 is TGTGCCAGCTCACCACGAATAAGCGGGGGGGCAGAAGAAGAGCAGTTCTTC.

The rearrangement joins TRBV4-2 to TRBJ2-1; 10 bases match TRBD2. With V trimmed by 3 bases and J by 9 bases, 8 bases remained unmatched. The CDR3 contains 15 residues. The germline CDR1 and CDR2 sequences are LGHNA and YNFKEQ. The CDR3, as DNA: TGTGCCAGCAGCCAGCTAGAAATAGCGGGAGGTGAGCAGTTCTTC. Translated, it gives CASSQLEIAGGEQFF.

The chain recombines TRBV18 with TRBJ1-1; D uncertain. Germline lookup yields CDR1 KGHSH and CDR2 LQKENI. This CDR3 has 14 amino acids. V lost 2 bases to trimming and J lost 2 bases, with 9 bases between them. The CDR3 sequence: CASSPGLENTEAFF. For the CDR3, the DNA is TGTGCCAGCTCACCAGGCCTCGAAAACACTGAAGCTTTCTTT.